These 7 T cell receptor beta chains were all obtained from the same sample, sequenced in a study of beta chain features in type 1 diabetes. The authors reverse transcribed all of the isolated RNA, so sequencing captured expressed TCRB transcripts. TCRdb's table, derived via immunoSEQ multiplex PCR, lists solely in-frame clones and lacks some. The sample lists hundreds of thousands of clones; over 12% were seen once. These receptors' antigens are unknown. Study-wide results and caveats: Moderate yet significant TCRB CDR3 shortening was seen in Type 1 diabetes patients in all four CD4+ subsets.

The specimen was naive CD4+ T cells from blood. These receptors were taken from a man in his late teens or twenties with type 1 diabetes.

On this clone: This sample also contains other DNA sequences that code for the same CDR3. The chain carries TRBV11-2 and TRBJ1-2; 8 nucleotides align to TRBD1. Trimming at V came to 6 bases and at J to 5 bases, leaving 5 bases not matched to a gene. From germline, CDR1 is SGHAT and CDR2 FQNNGV. This CDR3 is 13 amino acids long. CDR3 region: CASSLGQGYGYTF. The CDR3 DNA sequence: TGTGCCAGCAGTCTTGGACAGGGATATGGCTACACCTTC.

The genes are TRBV5-1 and TRBJ1-2, with D perhaps TRBD1 (5 bases). The CDR3 runs to 16 residues. Germline V gene lookup returns CDR1 SGHRS and CDR2 YFSETQ. V gave up 4 bases and J gave up 4 bases, with 20 bases separating them. The DNA of the CDR3 is TGCGCCAGCAGCCCTCGGACGGGGCAAGTGATCTATGGCTACACCTTC. Translating gives CASSPRTGQVIYGYTF.

This clone came up a few times. The chain combines TRBV10-3 with TRBJ1-3, with 9 bases that match TRBD1. J lost 3 bases, V lost 6 bases, and 9 bases had no gene match. The germline V gene encodes CDR1 ENHRY and CDR2 SYGVKD. The CDR3 extends over 16 amino acids. The DNA for the CDR3 is TGTGCCATCAGCTCGGGACAGGGAATCCTTGGAAACACCATATATTTT. Translation: CAISSGQGILGNTIYF.

This chain connects TRBV10-3 to TRBJ1-2; a possible D gene is TRBD1 (6 bases). Germline lookup yields CDR1 ENHRY and CDR2 SYGVKD. CDR3 length: 14 residues. V was shortened by 8 bases and J by 3 bases, with 16 bases between the two germline ends. The CDR3 reads CAIGSGGLDYGYTF. CDR3 in DNA: TGTGCCATCGGTAGCGGGGGCCTGGACTATGGCTACACCTTC.

About this clone: Other DNA sequences within the sample encode an identical CDR3. The chain joins TRBV9 to TRBJ2-7; D may be TRBD1 or TRBD2 (5 bases each). This CDR3 has 14 residues. Trimming removed 2 bases from V and 3 bases from J, with 12 bases in between. Germline assignment: CDR1 SGDLS and CDR2 YYNGEE. The chain's CDR3 is CASSVGRGNYEQYF. The CDR3 nucleotides read TGTGCCAGCAGCGTGGGGCGAGGGAACTACGAGCAGTACTTC.

This clone was found a few times. The chain employs TRBV29-1 and TRBJ1-2, with 10 bases lining up with TRBD1. Trimming removed 5 bases from V and 7 bases from J; junction bases left unmatched: 7. Germline V lookup: CDR1 SQVTM, CDR2 ANQGSEA. This CDR3 contains 13 residues. The CDR3: CSVTSGTGAGYTF. Written as DNA, the CDR3 is TGCAGCGTTACATCCGGGACAGGGGCTGGCTACACCTTC.

This chain joins TRBV7-8 and TRBJ1-2, with 9 bases aligning to TRBD1. CDR1 is SGHVS and CDR2 is FQNEAQ in the germline V gene. This CDR3 has 13 residues. V was clipped by 5 bases and J by 8 bases; unmatched bases: 6. Here the CDR3 DNA reads TGTGCCAGCAGCCTGACAGGGGGAAGCGGCTACACCTTC. Its protein is CASSLTGGSGYTF.